This TCR beta chain was sequenced for a study of cytomegalovirus exposure and HLA in healthy donors. Regarding the study as a whole: Previous analysis showed most TCR beta V segments were productive about 90% or about 30% of the time. The authors assumed roughly uniform sequencing depth across donors for presence/absence analyses. It emerged from a later analysis that several of the most significant clusters appeared to be linked to common viral pathogens.

PCR involved 60 Vbeta and 13 Jbeta primers. Per the study methods: Counted up in a later analysis, unique TCR beta chains came to some 82 million, with 9.5 million to 13 million shared. Only in-frame clones appear in the TCRdb table, and some are missing; sequencing was by immunoSEQ multiplex PCR. V and J calls and clone size are as listed in that table; D and trimming were resolved from the DNA. The data show approximately 69,000 clones, with about 66% seen just once and less than 25% held by the top ten. Comments on this clone: Its matching antigen is unknown.

The ends were cut back, 1 base at V and 3 bases at J, with 21 bases in the middle. The CDR3 extends over 19 amino acids. Germline loops: CDR1 LGHNA, CDR2 YSLEER. The sequenced sample was PBMCs. The clonotype comes from a man aged 40-50 years in good health and CMV-seropositive. V gene TRBV4-3 combines with J gene TRBJ2-2; D is perhaps TRBD1 (7 bases). As DNA, the CDR3 is TGCGCCAGCAGCCAAGGGTTAGGAGGGGGCCTTACTTACACCGGGGAGCTGTTTTTT. This encodes CASSQGLGGGLTYTGELFF.